The clone carrying this TCR beta chain was recorded many times. The sample is drawn from a study of T cells in Graves' hyperthyroidism and ophthalmopathy. V was clipped by 3 bases and J by 2 bases, with 13 bases between them. Germline V gene sequence: CDR1 SGHKS, CDR2 YYEKEE (reference sequence). This CDR3 has 15 amino acids. Researchers amplified the TCR beta CDR3 regions from RNA transcripts. With the HTBI primer set, the TCR CDR3 went through a first round of RT-PCR. TCRdb processed the multiplex PCR reads anew with MiXCR; each CDR3 protein has one entry. The table shows a few hundred thousand distinct CDR3 sequences, with approximately 15% occurring only once.

Material for sequencing was blood. V usage is TRBV5-5 and J usage is TRBJ2-3; no firm D call. This TCR was recovered from a woman aged 18 to 35 with Graves' hyperthyroidism. The CDR3 nucleotides read TGTGCCAGCAGCTCCGAATGGCCTATCACAGATACGCAGTATTTT. Translated: CASSSEWPITDTQYF.